Listed below are T cell receptor beta chains from one sample, sequenced in a study of shared clonotypes between healthy human individuals. Profiled with immunoSEQ multiplex PCR; TCRdb holds only in-frame clones, not every one. Here the sample spans roughly 2,300,000 clones, 85% to 95% being singletons. Sequencing used naive CD4+ T cells from PBMCs. These receptors originate from a man aged 18 to 29 in good health. Some clones in this sample may be carry-over from other donors' samples. Both conserved end residues are part of each CDR3. Fields, in order: clone size, D gene, V gene, J gene, CDR3 protein, CDR3 DNA. D genes are given only for firm matches. Clone size, where shown, is once, few, many, or a class for clones that have expanded.

-,TRBD1,TRBV4-3,TRBJ1-1,CASSPAAGGLSVEAFF,TGCGCCAGCAGCCCCGCCGCAGGGGGACTCTCCGTTGAAGCTTTCTTT
-,TRBD1,TRBV4-2,TRBJ2-3,CASSPRVPGQGTDTQYF,TGTGCCAGCAGCCCACGAGTTCCGGGACAGGGGACAGATACGCAGTATTTT
-,-,TRBV5-1,TRBJ1-4,CASSLEGDEKLFF,TGCGCCAGCAGCTTAGAGGGGGATGAAAAACTGTTTTTT
few,TRBD1,TRBV9,TRBJ1-1,CASSVTGDSNTEAFF,TGTGCCAGCAGCGTCACAGGGGACAGTAACACTGAAGCTTTCTTT
-,-,TRBV6-1,TRBJ2-7,CASRRGSYEQYF,TGTGCCAGCAGACGGGGTTCCTACGAGCAGTACTTC
-,TRBD2,TRBV29-1,TRBJ2-1,CSVEAGTSTEFNEQFF,TGCAGCGTTGAAGCGGGGACTAGCACCGAATTTAATGAGCAGTTCTTC
-,TRBD1,TRBV6-4,TRBJ1-5,CASSDADRGAQPQHF,TGTGCCAGCAGTGACGCAGACAGGGGAGCTCAGCCCCAGCATTTT
few,TRBD2,TRBV7-3,TRBJ2-3,CASSLGAGGSTDTQYF,TGTGCCAGCAGCTTAGGTGCGGGAGGGAGCACAGATACGCAGTATTTT
-,TRBD1,TRBV9,TRBJ2-2,CASSLYRGLGTGELFF,TGTGCCAGCAGCTTATACAGGGGGCTGGGCACCGGGGAGCTGTTTTTT
-,-,TRBV20-1,TRBJ2-7,CSPRTGYEQYF,TGCAGTCCCCGGACCGGCTACGAGCAGTACTTC
-,-,TRBV5-1,TRBJ1-2,CASSLDSLNYGYTF,TGCGCCAGCAGCCTCGACAGCCTTAACTATGGCTACACCTTC
once,TRBD1,TRBV19,TRBJ1-2,CASSIWSGAGGAGNYGYTF,TGTGCCAGTAGTATCTGGTCCGGTGCAGGGGGCGCGGGTAACTATGGCTACACCTTC
-,TRBD2,TRBV6-1,TRBJ2-3,CASTALAGRDTQYF,TGTGCCAGCACGGCCCTAGCGGGGCGAGATACGCAGTATTTT
few,TRBD1,TRBV28,TRBJ1-2,CASSRTGRYGYTF,TGTGCCAGCAGCCGGACAGGTCGCTATGGCTACACCTTC
once,-,TRBV11-1,TRBJ2-5,CASRPDSKETQYF,TGTGCCAGCAGGCCTGACAGTAAAGAGACCCAGTACTTC
-,-,TRBV30,TRBJ2-1,CAWSDRGGNEQFF,TGTGCCTGGAGTGACAGGGGGGGGAATGAGCAGTTCTTC
once,TRBD2,TRBV7-3,TRBJ2-1,CASSLMGLAGGPHEQFF,TGTGCCAGCAGCTTAATGGGACTAGCGGGAGGGCCTCATGAGCAGTTCTTC
-,TRBD1,TRBV29-1,TRBJ2-5,CSANPGQETQYF,TGCAGCGCCAACCCGGGACAGGAGACCCAGTACTTC
-,-,TRBV29-1,TRBJ2-3,CSGRDTDTQYF,TGCAGCGGACGGGACACAGATACGCAGTATTTT
-,-,TRBV5-4,TRBJ1-2,CASSLGLLLNYGYTF,TGTGCCAGCAGCTTGGGGCTTCTCTTAAACTATGGCTACACCTTC
-,TRBD2,TRBV29-1,TRBJ2-7,CSVVNRLARRDEQYF,TGCAGCGTTGTTAATAGACTAGCGAGAAGAGACGAGCAGTACTTC
-,TRBD1,TRBV7-3,TRBJ2-2,CASSRTPGQVSGELFF,TGTGCCAGCAGTCGCACTCCGGGACAGGTTTCCGGGGAGCTGTTTTTT
-,-,TRBV10-3,TRBJ2-3,CAISESSGSTDTQYF,TGTGCCATCAGTGAGTCGAGTGGTAGCACAGATACGCAGTATTTT
once,-,TRBV7-3,TRBJ2-1,CASSRTGDGYNEQFF,TGTGCCAGCAGCCGTACGGGAGACGGTTACAATGAGCAGTTCTTC
-,TRBD2,TRBV11-2,TRBJ2-3,CASSSRRARGTDTQYF,TGTGCCAGCAGCTCTCGTCGGGCGCGGGGGACAGATACGCAGTATTTT
-,TRBD2,TRBV29-1,TRBJ2-1,CSSREGQYNEQFF,TGCAGCTCCAGGGAGGGGCAATACAATGAGCAGTTCTTC
-,TRBD1,TRBV5-1,TRBJ2-1,CASSSQGAWQFF,TGCGCCAGCAGCTCGCAGGGGGCTTGGCAGTTCTTC
-,-,TRBV5-1,TRBJ2-1,CASSPVVSVNEQFF,TGCGCCAGCAGCCCCGTAGTTAGCGTGAATGAGCAGTTCTTC
-,-,TRBV27,TRBJ1-5,CARTDHRGGQPQHF,TGTGCCAGAACGGATCATAGGGGTGGGCAGCCCCAGCATTTT
-,-,TRBV10-3,TRBJ2-7,CAISDLTTRDEQYF,TGTGCCATCAGTGACCTTACCACTAGAGACGAGCAGTACTTC
-,-,TRBV5-1,TRBJ1-4,CASSSTYGTPNEKLFF,TGCGCCAGCAGCTCAACATACGGGACTCCCAATGAAAAACTGTTTTTT
-,-,TRBV7-8,TRBJ2-3,CASSDKVGTQYF,TGTGCCAGCAGTGACAAAGTAGGAACGCAGTATTTT
-,TRBD2,TRBV30,TRBJ2-4,CAWSLGVAGGLIAKNIQYF,TGTGCCTGGAGCCTCGGGGTAGCGGGAGGGTTGATAGCCAAAAACATTCAGTACTTC
-,-,TRBV11-3,TRBJ2-1,CASSLDSWGALNEQFF,TGTGCCAGCAGCTTAGATTCCTGGGGAGCATTGAATGAGCAGTTCTTC
-,TRBD2,TRBV2,TRBJ2-3,CASGSGVGTDTQYF,TGTGCCAGCGGTAGCGGGGTTGGTACGGATACGCAGTATTTT
-,-,TRBV28,TRBJ2-1,CASSLAGTYNEQFF,TGTGCCAGCAGTTTGGCGGGAACCTACAATGAGCAGTTCTTC
-,-,TRBV7-2,TRBJ1-2,CASSLGGGQGYGYTF,TGTGCCAGCAGCTTAGGCGGGGGGCAAGGCTATGGCTACACCTTC
-,-,TRBV7-2,TRBJ2-3,CASSAPGSFNTDTQYF,TGTGCCAGCAGTGCCCCAGGTTCTTTCAACACAGATACGCAGTATTTT
-,-,TRBV6-1,TRBJ2-3,CASSEGSQADTQYF,TGTGCCAGCAGTGAAGGCAGTCAGGCAGATACGCAGTATTTT
-,TRBD1,TRBV7-2,TRBJ2-4,CASGRGLAKNIQYF,TGTGCCAGCGGCAGGGGGCTAGCCAAAAACATTCAGTACTTC
-,TRBD1,TRBV9,TRBJ2-1,CASSVGVGQGARNEQFF,TGTGCCAGCAGCGTAGGAGTCGGGCAGGGGGCGCGTAATGAGCAGTTCTTC
-,-,TRBV7-9,TRBJ2-3,CASSLANPTTDTQYF,TGTGCCAGCAGCTTAGCCAACCCCACCACAGATACGCAGTATTTT
-,-,TRBV9,TRBJ2-7,CASSTTGIYEQYF,TGTGCCAGCAGCACTACAGGTATCTACGAGCAGTACTTC
-,TRBD1,TRBV5-1,TRBJ2-4,CASSLGQVKVENIQYF,TGCGCCAGCAGCCTGGGACAGGTCAAAGTCGAAAACATTCAGTACTTC
-,-,TRBV28,TRBJ2-7,CASSPGPTRGYF,TGTGCCAGCAGCCCCGGCCCGACACGGGGGTACTTC
-,TRBD1,TRBV28,TRBJ2-5,CASSFDGTGGQETQYF,TGTGCCAGCAGTTTCGACGGGACAGGGGGTCAAGAGACCCAGTACTTC
-,-,TRBV28,TRBJ1-5,CASSFLGSNQPQHF,TGTGCCAGCAGTTTTCTCGGAAGCAATCAGCCCCAGCATTTT
-,-,TRBV9,TRBJ1-1,CASSPSGQPNTEAFF,TGTGCCAGCAGCCCCTCAGGACAGCCGAACACTGAAGCTTTCTTT
-,-,TRBV6-5,TRBJ2-1,CASITQNNEQFF,TGTGCCAGCATAACCCAGAACAATGAGCAGTTCTTC
-,-,TRBV5-6,TRBJ2-7,CASSLLWRIRDSYEQYF,TGTGCCAGCAGCTTGTTATGGCGGATTAGAGACTCCTACGAGCAGTACTTC
-,-,TRBV7-2,TRBJ1-6,CASSFVSGIRYNSPLHF,TGTGCCAGCAGCTTTGTCTCAGGAATTCGCTATAATTCACCCCTCCACTTT
-,-,TRBV4-1,TRBJ1-1,CASSQVGQMNTEAFF,TGCGCCAGCAGCCAAGTCGGGCAGATGAACACTGAAGCTTTCTTT
-,TRBD2,TRBV7-2,TRBJ2-1,CASSLWVTSGSRDEQFF,TGTGCCAGCAGCTTATGGGTGACTAGCGGGAGTCGCGATGAGCAGTTCTTC
-,TRBD2,TRBV7-9,TRBJ2-7,CASSLTRRLAGKSSYEQYF,TGTGCCAGCAGCTTAACGCGTAGGCTAGCGGGGAAAAGCTCCTACGAGCAGTACTTC